The clone carrying this T cell receptor beta chain was recorded only once. On sorted subsets, replicate PCRs used 200 to 250 ng DNA, or tens of thousands of T cell genomes. Libraries were prepared by immunoSEQ multiplex PCR; TCRdb keeps only in-frame clonotypes and omits some of them. The data show about 1.1 million clones, approximately 80% seen once. The data were obtained in a study of shared clonotypes between healthy human individuals. Every one of the donors was a Caucasian adult that lived in Nashville, Tennessee. CD45RA-negative memory and CD45RA+ naive subsets were split from the CD4+ cells. This CDR3 comprises 14 residues. Germline V lookup: CDR1 LNHDA, CDR2 SQIVND (reference sequence). Trimming left V 5 bases short and J 3 bases short, with 11 bases between.

Sequences were obtained from memory CD4+ T cells from PBMCs. Regarding subset: CD45RA-negative fraction. The sequence was collected from a man aged 18 to 30 in good health. Some clones in this sample may be carry-over from other donors' samples. This chain uses TRBV19 with TRBJ1-3, with D perhaps matching TRBD1 (5 bases). The CDR3 loop reads CASSPGLYGNTIYF. CDR3 nucleotide sequence: TGTGCCAGTAGTCCGGGACTTTATGGAAACACCATATATTTT.